The present TCR beta chain was sequenced within a study of tissue T cells after allogeneic stem cell transplantation. Sequenced by immunoSEQ multiplex PCR; TCRdb stores in-frame clones only, minus some. Of about 28,000 clones in the sample, less than 90% are singletons; the top ten hold roughly 3.6%. The CDR3 runs 16 residues. Between the trimmed V and J ends, which lost 4 bases and 5 bases, there was a span of 18 bases. Germline values: CDR1 SGHDT, CDR2 YYEEEE. The TCR was taken from a woman between 18 and 55 years old who later had graft-versus-host disease after an allogeneic stem cell transplant. The sample in question was blood, obtained before transplantation. The chain combines TRBV5-6 with TRBJ1-4; the D gene is possibly TRBD1 (5 bases). The CDR3, as DNA: TGTGCCAGCAGCGGAGGATTCGGGGGTGCAAATGAAAAACTGTTTTTT. It yields the protein CASSGGFGGANEKLFF.